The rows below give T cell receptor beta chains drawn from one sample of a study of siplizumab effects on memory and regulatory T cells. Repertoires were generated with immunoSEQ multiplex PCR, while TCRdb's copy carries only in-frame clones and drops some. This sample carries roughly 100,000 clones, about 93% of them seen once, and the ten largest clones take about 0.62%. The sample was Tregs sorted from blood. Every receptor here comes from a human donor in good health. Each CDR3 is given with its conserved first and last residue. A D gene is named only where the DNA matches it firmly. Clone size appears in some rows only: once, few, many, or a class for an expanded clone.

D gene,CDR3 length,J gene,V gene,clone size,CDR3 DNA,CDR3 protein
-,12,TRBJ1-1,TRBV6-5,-,TGTGCCAGCATGACCAGGAACACTGAAGCTTTCTTT,CASMTRNTEAFF
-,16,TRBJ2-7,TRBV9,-,TGTGCCAGCAGCTCCCTTCTGCTAGCGAGACCCTACGAGCAGTACTTC,CASSSLLLARPYEQYF
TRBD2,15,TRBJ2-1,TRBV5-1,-,TGCGCCAGCAGCTTTGCGGGAGTCTCCTACAATGAGCAGTTCTTC,CASSFAGVSYNEQFF
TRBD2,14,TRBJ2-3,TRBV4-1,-,TGCGCCAGCAGTTGGGGAGCGGGAGCAGATACGCAGTATTTT,CASSWGAGADTQYF
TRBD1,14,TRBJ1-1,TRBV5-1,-,TGCGCCAGCAGCCCTAGGGGGCTGGGGGCTGAAGCTTTCTTT,CASSPRGLGAEAFF
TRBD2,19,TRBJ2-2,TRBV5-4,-,TGTGCCAGCAGCTTGAGGCCTAGCGGGGGAGGCCGGGGAACCGGGGAGCTGTTTTTT,CASSLRPSGGGRGTGELFF
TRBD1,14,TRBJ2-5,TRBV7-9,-,TGTGCCAGCAGCTTCGTCAGGGGGAAAGAGACCCAGTACTTC,CASSFVRGKETQYF
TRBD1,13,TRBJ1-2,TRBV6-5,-,TGTGCCAGCAGACAGACAGGGTACTATGGCTACACCTTC,CASRQTGYYGYTF
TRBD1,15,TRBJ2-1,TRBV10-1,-,TGCGCCAGCAGTGCGGGACAGGGATTCTACAATGAGCAGTTCTTC,CASSAGQGFYNEQFF
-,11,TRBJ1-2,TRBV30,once,TGTGCCTGGAGTGCAGGGCCCGGCTACACCTTC,CAWSAGPGYTF
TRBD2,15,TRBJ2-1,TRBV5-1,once,TGCGCCAGCAGCTTGGCGGGACTAGCCGGCAATGAGCAGTTCTTC,CASSLAGLAGNEQFF
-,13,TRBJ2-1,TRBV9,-,TGTGCCAGCAGCGTAGGGCGGTCCAATGAGCAGTTCTTC,CASSVGRSNEQFF
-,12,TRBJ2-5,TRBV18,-,TGTGCCAGCTCACCGAATCAAGAGACCCAGTACTTC,CASSPNQETQYF
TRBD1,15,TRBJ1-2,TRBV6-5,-,TGTGCCAGCAGTTACTCGGGACAGGGCCTCTATGGCTACACCTTC,CASSYSGQGLYGYTF
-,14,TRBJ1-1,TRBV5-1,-,TGCGCCAGCAGCTGGACTCCGAGGAACACTGAAGCTTTCTTT,CASSWTPRNTEAFF
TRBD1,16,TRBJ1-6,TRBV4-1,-,TGCGCCAGCAGCCAAAGCCGGTCAGGGGGCAGGTCACCCCTCCACTTT,CASSQSRSGGRSPLHF
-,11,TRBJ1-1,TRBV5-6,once,TGTGCCAGCAGGGGCGAGATCCGGGCTTTCTTT,CASRGEIRAFF
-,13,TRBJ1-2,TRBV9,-,TGTGCCAGCAGCGTAGGAAGACCGGAGGGGAAAACCTTC,CASSVGRPEGKTF
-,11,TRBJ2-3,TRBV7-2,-,TGTGCCAGCAGCTTGACAGATACGCAGTATTTT,CASSLTDTQYF
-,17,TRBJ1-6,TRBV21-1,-,-,CASSKKVAGGINSPLHF
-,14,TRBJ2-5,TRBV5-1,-,TGCGCCAGCAGCTTGGAGGGTAGCCAAGAGACCCAGTACTTC,CASSLEGSQETQYF
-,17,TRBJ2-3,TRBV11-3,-,TGTGCCAGCAGCCTGCGACAGAGTGCGCCCGGCACAGATACGCAGTATTTT,CASSLRQSAPGTDTQYF
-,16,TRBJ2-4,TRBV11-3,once,TGTGCCAGCAGCCCTCCCAGCGTACTAGCCAAAAACATTCAGTACTTC,CASSPPSVLAKNIQYF
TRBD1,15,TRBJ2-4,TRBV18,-,TGTGCCAGCTCCCAAGCCGGGACAGGCAAAAACATTCAGTACTTC,CASSQAGTGKNIQYF
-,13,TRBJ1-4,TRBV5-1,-,TGCGCCAGCAGCTTGGGGGACCGGGAAAAACTGTTTTTT,CASSLGDREKLFF
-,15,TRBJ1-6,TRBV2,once,TGTGCCAGCAGGGGGGGGGTCAGCTATAATTCACCCCTCCACTTT,CASRGGVSYNSPLHF
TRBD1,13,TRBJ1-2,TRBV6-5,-,TGTGCCAGCAGTTTCGACAGGGGCGATGGCTACACCTTC,CASSFDRGDGYTF
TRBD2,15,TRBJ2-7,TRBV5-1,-,TGCGCCAGCAGCTTGGGGGGACTAGCGGGAGTTGAGCAGTACTTC,CASSLGGLAGVEQYF
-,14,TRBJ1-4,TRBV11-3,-,TGTGCCAGCAGCTTAGGTCCGGGTAATGAAAAACTGTTTTTT,CASSLGPGNEKLFF
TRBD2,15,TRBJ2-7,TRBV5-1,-,TGCGCCAGCAGCCTTGGAGCGGGAGAGTTCTACGAGCAGTACTTC,CASSLGAGEFYEQYF
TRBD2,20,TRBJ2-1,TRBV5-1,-,TGCGCCAGCAGCTTAACCCTGACTAGCGGGAGGGCTCGACTATACAATGAGCAGTTCTTC,CASSLTLTSGRARLYNEQFF
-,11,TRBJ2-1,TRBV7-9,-,TGTGCGTGCGGACCCTACAATGAGCAGTTCTTC,CACGPYNEQFF
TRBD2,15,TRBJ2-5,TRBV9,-,TGTGCCAGCAGCTTGAGCGGGGGGTACCAAGAGACCCAGTACTTC,CASSLSGGYQETQYF
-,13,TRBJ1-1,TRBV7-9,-,TGTGCCAGCAGCCGGGGGGTAAACACTGAAGCTTTCTTT,CASSRGVNTEAFF
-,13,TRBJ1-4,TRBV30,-,TGTGCCTGGAGTGTCACCAGATATGAAAAACTGTTTTTT,CAWSVTRYEKLFF
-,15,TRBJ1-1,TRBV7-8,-,TGTGCCAGCAGCCCAACGACAGGATTGAACACTGAAGCTTTCTTT,CASSPTTGLNTEAFF
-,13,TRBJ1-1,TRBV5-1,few,TGCGCCAGCAGCTTGCTGGTACGCACTGAAGCTTTCTTT,CASSLLVRTEAFF
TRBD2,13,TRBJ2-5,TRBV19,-,TGTGCCAGTAGAATAGCGGGGCAAGAGACCCAGTACTTC,CASRIAGQETQYF
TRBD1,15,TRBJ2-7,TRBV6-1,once,TGTGCCAGCAGTCCCCTGACAGGGGGAACAAGCGAGCAGTACTTC,CASSPLTGGTSEQYF
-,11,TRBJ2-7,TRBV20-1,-,TGCAGTGCTGACCCCCGAGGGAAGCAGTACTTC,CSADPRGKQYF
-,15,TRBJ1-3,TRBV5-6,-,TGTGCCAGCAGCTATGGCTCCGTGTCTGGAAACACCATATATTTT,CASSYGSVSGNTIYF
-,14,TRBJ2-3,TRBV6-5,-,TGTGCCAGTCGGATGGGGCCGAGCACAGATACGCAGTATTTT,CASRMGPSTDTQYF
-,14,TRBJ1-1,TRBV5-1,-,TGCGCCAGCAGCTTGGTCACGGCCAACACTGAAGCTTTCTTT,CASSLVTANTEAFF
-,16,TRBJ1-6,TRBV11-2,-,TGTGCCAGCAGCTTAGCAGCTACCTCTTATAATTCACCCCTCCACTTT,CASSLAATSYNSPLHF
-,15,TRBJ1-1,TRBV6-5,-,TGTGCCAGCAAAGTTGGGCCTCAGTGGGGCGCTGAAGCTTTCTTT,CASKVGPQWGAEAFF